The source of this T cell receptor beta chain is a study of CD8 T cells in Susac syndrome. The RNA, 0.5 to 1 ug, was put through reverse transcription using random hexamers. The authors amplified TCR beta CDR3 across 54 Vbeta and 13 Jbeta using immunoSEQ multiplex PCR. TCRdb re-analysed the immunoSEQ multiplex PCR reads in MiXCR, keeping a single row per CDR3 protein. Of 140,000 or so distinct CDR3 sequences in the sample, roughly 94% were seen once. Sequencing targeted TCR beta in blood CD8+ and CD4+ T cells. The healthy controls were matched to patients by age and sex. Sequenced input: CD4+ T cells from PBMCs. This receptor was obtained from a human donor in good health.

The CDR3: CASSELGGYEQYF. The CDR3 nucleotides are TGTGCCAGCAGCGAATTGGGCGGTTACGAGCAGTACTTC. J is TRBJ2-7 and V is TRBV11-2; D is unresolved. The CDR3 is 13 residues long. Germline V CDR1 and CDR2: SGHAT, FQNNGV. Trimming cost V 5 bases and J 4 bases, with 12 bases left between them.